The subject of this entry is one TCR beta chain. This specimen belongs to a study of blood T cell repertoires in COVID-19. About the study: Samples of COVID-19 (acute and convalescent) were obtained from the United States, Italy and Spain. T cells, B-cell-depleted T cells, or PBMCs supplied cDNA or gDNA.

This CDR3 contains 18 residues. The germline CDR1 and CDR2 sequences are MDHEN and SYDVKM. The V segment lost 2 bases and the J segment 4 bases; nucleotides outside the gene matches: 12. Original handling: Amplification of reference gene primers was used by the study to estimate nucleated cell counts. The method was immunoSEQ multiplex PCR; TCRdb's version includes in-frame clones alone and lacks a portion of them. V and J calls and clone size are given by that table; D and trimming were obtained from the DNA. The repertoire holds about 220,000 clones, with 70% to 90% as singletons. The chain employs TRBV28 and TRBJ2-2, with TRBD2 matching over 8 bases. Material: peripheral blood. This TCR was sampled from a man in his fifties or sixties who had recovered from COVID-19. The CDR3 loop reads CASSLATLGTRITGELFF. The DNA for the CDR3 is TGTGCCAGCAGTTTAGCCACTCTCGGGACTAGAATCACCGGGGAGCTGTTTTTT.